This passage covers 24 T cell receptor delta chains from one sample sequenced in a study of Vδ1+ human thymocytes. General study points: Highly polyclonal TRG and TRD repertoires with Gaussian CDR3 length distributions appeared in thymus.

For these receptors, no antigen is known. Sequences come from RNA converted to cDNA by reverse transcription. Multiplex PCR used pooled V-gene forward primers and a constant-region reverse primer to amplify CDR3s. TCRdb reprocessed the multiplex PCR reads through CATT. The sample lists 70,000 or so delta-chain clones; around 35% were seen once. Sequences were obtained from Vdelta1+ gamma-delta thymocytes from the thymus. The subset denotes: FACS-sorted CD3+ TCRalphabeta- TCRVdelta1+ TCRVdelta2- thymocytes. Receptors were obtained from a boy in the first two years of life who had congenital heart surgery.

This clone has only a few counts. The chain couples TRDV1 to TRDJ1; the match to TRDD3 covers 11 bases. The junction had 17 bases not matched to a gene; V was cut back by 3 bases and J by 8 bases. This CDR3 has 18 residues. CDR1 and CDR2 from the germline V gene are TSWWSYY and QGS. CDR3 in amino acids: CALGDFSLLPYWGIKLIF. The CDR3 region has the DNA TGTGCTCTTGGGGATTTCTCATTACTCCCGTACTGGGGGATAAAACTCATCTTT.

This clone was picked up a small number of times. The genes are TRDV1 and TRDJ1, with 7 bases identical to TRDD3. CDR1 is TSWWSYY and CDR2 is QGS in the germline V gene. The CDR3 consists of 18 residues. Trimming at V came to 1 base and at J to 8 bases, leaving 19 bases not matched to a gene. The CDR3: CALGEPQARPSGGLKLIF. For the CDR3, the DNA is TGTGCTCTTGGGGAACCCCAAGCTCGACCCTCGGGGGGATTAAAACTCATCTTT.

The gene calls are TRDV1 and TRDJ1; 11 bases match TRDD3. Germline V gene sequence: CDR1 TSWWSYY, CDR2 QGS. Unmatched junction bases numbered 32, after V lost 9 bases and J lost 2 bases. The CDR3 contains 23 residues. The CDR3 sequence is CALVEAFLLVGDTSYLKTDKLIF. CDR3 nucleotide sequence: TGTGCTCTGGTGGAGGCCTTCCTATTAGTGGGGGATACGTCTTATCTTAAAACCGATAAACTCATCTTT.

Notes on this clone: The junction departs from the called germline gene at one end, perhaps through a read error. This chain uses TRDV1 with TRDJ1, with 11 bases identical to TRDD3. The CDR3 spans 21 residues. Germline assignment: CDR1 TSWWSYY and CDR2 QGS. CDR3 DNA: TGTGCTCTTGGGAAACTTCATTCCTCACTACTGGGGGATAGAGTCGCCGATAAACTCATCTTT. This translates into CALGKLHSSLLGDRVADKLIF.

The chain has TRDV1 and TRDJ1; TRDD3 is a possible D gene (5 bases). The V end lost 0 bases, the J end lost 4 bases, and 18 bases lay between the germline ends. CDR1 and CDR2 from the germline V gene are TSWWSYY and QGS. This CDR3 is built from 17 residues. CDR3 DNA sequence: TGTGCTCTTGGGGAACTAGCCCGGGGACTCGGAGGCGATAAACTCATCTTT. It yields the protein CALGELARGLGGDKLIF.

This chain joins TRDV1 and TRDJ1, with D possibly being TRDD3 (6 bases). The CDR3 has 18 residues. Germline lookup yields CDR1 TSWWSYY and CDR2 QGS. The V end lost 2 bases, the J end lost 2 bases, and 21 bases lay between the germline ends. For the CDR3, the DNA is TGTGCTCTTGGGGAATCAAAGGTGGGGGCATGGAGGACCGATAAACTCATCTTT. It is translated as CALGESKVGAWRTDKLIF.

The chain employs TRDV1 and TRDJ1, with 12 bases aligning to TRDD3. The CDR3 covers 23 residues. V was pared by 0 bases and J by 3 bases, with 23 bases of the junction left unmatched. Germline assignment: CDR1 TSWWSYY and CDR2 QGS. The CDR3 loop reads CALGELLAGVYVDWGILPDKLIF. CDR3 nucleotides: TGTGCTCTTGGGGAACTATTGGCTGGGGTCTACGTGGACTGGGGGATACTCCCCGATAAACTCATCTTT.

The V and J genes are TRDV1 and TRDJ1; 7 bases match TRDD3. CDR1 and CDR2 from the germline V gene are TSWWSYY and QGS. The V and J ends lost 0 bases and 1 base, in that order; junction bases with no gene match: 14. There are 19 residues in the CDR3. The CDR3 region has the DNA TGTGCTCTTGGGGAACTTCCCCGAAGGGGGATTGCCAGCACCGATAAACTCATCTTT. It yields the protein CALGELPRRGIASTDKLIF.

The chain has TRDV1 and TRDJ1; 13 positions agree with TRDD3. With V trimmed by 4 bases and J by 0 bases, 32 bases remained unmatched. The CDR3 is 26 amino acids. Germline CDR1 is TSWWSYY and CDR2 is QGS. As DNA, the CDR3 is TGTGCTCTTGGGGCCGCCTTCCTACGAGGCTTCTACTGGGGGATACGCGGGTCCGCGTACACCGATAAACTCATCTTT. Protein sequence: CALGAAFLRGFYWGIRGSAYTDKLIF.

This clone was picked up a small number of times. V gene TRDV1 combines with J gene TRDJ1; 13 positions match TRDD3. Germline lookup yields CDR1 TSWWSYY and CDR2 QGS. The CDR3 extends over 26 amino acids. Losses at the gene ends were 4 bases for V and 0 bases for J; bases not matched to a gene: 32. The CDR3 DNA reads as TGTGCTCTTGGGGGACCCTTAGCTCCTGGCCTTGACTGGGGGATACGCGGAAAACGGTACACCGATAAACTCATCTTT. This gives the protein CALGGPLAPGLDWGIRGKRYTDKLIF.

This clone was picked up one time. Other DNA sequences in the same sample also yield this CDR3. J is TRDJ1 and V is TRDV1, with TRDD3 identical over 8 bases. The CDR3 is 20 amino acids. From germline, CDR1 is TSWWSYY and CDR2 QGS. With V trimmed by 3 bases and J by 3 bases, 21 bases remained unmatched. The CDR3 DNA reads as TGTGCTCTTGGGGAGCCGACCTCCTACCCACCGGGGATACACGCCGATAAACTCATCTTT. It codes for CALGEPTSYPPGIHADKLIF.

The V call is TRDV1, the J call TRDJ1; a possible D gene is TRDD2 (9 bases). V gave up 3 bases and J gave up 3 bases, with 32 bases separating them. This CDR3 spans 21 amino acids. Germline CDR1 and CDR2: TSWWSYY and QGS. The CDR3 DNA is TGTGCTCTTGGGGAGGCCTTCCTACGCTTCTGGGGGAAAGTCGGGGCCGATAAACTCATCTTT. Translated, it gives CALGEAFLRFWGKVGADKLIF.

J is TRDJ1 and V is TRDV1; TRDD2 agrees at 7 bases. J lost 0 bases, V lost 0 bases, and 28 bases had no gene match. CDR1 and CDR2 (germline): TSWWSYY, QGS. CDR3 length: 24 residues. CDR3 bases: TGTGCTCTTGGGGAACTAGACTCCCTTCCTCCCTTGGGGCTGGGTAAAGAGTACACCGATAAACTCATCTTT. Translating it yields CALGELDSLPPLGLGKEYTDKLIF.

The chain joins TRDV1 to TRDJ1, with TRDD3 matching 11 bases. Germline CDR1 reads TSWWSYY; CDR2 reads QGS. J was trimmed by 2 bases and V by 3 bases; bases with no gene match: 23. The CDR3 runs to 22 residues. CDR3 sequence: CALGEIRLPFMGDTRWTDKLIF. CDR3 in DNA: TGTGCTCTTGGGGAGATACGCTTGCCCTTTATGGGGGATACGCGGTGGACCGATAAACTCATCTTT.

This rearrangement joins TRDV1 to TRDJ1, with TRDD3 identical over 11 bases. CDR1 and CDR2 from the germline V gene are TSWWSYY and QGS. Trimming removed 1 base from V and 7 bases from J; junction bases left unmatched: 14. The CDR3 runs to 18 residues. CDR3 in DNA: TGTGCTCTTGGGGAACCCTGGGGCTGGGGGATACAGGATGGTAAACTCATCTTT. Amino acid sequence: CALGEPWGWGIQDGKLIF.

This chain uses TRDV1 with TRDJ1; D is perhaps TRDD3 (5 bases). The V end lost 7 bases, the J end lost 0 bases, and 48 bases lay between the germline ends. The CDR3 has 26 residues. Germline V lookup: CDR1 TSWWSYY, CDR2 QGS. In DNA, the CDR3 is TGTGCTCTTGTTTGTCGAAAGCCCACGACCGGTTGGGGCGTGCCGGCTCCCAACTCAGACACCGATAAACTCATCTTT. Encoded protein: CALVCRKPTTGWGVPAPNSDTDKLIF.

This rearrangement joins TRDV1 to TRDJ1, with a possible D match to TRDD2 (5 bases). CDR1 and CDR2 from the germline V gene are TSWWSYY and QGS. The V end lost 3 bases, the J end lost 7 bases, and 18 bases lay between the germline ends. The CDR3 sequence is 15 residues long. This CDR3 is CALGDAAFGWCKLIF. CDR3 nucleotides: TGTGCTCTTGGGGATGCGGCCTTCGGTTGGTGTAAACTCATCTTT.

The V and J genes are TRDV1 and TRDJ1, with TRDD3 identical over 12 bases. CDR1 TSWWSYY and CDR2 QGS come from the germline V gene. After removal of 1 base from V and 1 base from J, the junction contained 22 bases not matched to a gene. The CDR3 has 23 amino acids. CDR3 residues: CALGEPLPAFPSLGDTPTDKLIF. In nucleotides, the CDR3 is TGTGCTCTTGGGGAACCACTCCCGGCCTTCCCCTCACTGGGGGATACACCCACCGATAAACTCATCTTT.

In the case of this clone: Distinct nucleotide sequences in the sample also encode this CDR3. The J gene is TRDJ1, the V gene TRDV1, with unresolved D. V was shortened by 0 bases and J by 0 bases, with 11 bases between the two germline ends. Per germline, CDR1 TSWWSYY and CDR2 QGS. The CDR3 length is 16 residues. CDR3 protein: CALGELRGKYTDKLIF. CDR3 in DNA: TGTGCTCTTGGGGAACTCAGGGGTAAGTACACCGATAAACTCATCTTT.

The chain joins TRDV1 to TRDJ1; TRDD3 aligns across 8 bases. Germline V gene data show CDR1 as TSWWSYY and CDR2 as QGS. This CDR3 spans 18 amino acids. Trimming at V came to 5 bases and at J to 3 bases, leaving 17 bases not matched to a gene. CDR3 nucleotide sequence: TGTGCTCTTGGGAAGCCCGACAGTGTTGGGGGATTCGCCGATAAACTCATCTTT. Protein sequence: CALGKPDSVGGFADKLIF.

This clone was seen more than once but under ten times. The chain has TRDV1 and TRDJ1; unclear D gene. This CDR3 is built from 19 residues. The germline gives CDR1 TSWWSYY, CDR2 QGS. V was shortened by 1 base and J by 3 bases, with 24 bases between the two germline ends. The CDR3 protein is CALGERPGLTDFDSDKLIF. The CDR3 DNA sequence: TGTGCTCTTGGGGAACGTCCCGGTCTCACCGACTTCGATTCCGATAAACTCATCTTT.

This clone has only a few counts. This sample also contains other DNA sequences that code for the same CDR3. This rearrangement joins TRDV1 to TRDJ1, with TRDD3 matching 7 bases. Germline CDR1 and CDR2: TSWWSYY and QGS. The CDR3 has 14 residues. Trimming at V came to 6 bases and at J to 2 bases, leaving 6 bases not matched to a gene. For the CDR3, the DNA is TGTGCTCTTGGCTATGGGGGACCGACCGATAAACTCATCTTT. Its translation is CALGYGGPTDKLIF.

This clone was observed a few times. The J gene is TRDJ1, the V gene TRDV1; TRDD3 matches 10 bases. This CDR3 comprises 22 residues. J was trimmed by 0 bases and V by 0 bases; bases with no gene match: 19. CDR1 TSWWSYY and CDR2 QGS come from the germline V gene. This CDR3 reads CALGELSYSPTGGSRYTDKLIF. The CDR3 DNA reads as TGTGCTCTTGGGGAACTATCCTACTCCCCTACTGGGGGATCCCGCTACACCGATAAACTCATCTTT.

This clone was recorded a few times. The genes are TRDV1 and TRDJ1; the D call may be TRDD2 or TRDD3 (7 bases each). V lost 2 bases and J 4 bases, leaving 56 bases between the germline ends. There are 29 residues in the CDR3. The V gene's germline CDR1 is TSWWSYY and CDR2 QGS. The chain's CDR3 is CALGEFESLRRPFPTGAVGDPSSRDKLIF. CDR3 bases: TGTGCTCTTGGGGAATTTGAATCCCTCCGCCGCCCTTTTCCTACTGGAGCGGTGGGGGACCCCTCGAGTCGCGATAAACTCATCTTT.